The rows below give T cell receptor beta chains drawn from one sample of a study of blood T cell repertoires in COVID-19. Only in-frame clones appear in the TCRdb table, and some are missing; sequencing was by immunoSEQ multiplex PCR. In the table there are under 200,000 clones, roughly nine tenths of which are singletons. Sequencing input: peripheral blood. These receptors were taken from a man in his 60s with active or convalescent COVID-19. Both conserved end residues are part of each CDR3. The order of the fields is V gene, D gene, clone size, J gene, CDR3 protein, CDR3 DNA. A D gene is named only where the DNA matches it firmly. Size values are once, few and many counts, or a class for expanded clones, and some rows have none.

TRBV7-3	.	few	TRBJ1-6	CASSLRAGNSPLHF	TGTGCCAGCAGCTTAAGGGCAGGAAATTCACCCCTCCACTTT
TRBV5-1	.	few	TRBJ1-1	CASSQQVNTEAFF	TGCGCCAGCAGCCAGCAGGTGAACACTGAAGCTTTCTTT
TRBV9	TRBD1	.	TRBJ2-7	CASRKRDRVYEQYF	TGTGCCAGCAGAAAAAGGGACAGAGTTTACGAGCAGTACTTC
TRBV21-1	.	.	TRBJ1-5	CASSKEGGIQPQHF	TGTGCCAGCAGCAAAGAAGGGGGAATTCAGCCCCAGCATTTT
TRBV5-1	TRBD1	.	TRBJ1-1	CASSSTGEGREAFF	TGCGCCAGCAGCTCGACAGGGGAGGGTAGAGAAGCTTTCTTT
TRBV5-4	TRBD2	.	TRBJ2-7	CASSSSSGGVSYEQYF	TGTGCCAGCAGCTCATCTAGCGGGGGGGTCTCCTACGAGCAGTACTTC
TRBV24-1	.	.	TRBJ2-2	CATHAGKNTGELFF	TGTGCCACCCACGCGGGGAAAAACACCGGGGAGCTGTTTTTT
TRBV2	TRBD2	.	TRBJ2-7	CASSEDGGAPYEQYF	TGTGCCAGCAGTGAAGACGGGGGGGCCCCCTACGAGCAGTACTTC
TRBV11-3	.	.	TRBJ2-7	CASSRGSSYEQYF	TGTGCCAGCAGCCGGGGGAGCTCCTACGAGCAGTACTTC
TRBV20-1	.	.	TRBJ1-2	CSASKWFSRGNGYTF	TGCAGTGCTAGTAAATGGTTTAGCAGGGGAAATGGCTACACCTTC
TRBV6-5	.	once	TRBJ2-7	CASSYGGFSYEQYF	TGTGCCAGCAGTTATGGGGGCTTTTCCTACGAGCAGTACTTC
TRBV21-1	.	.	TRBJ1-2	CASSKTGGAPGYTF	TGTGCCAGCAGCAAGACGGGGGGCGCCCCTGGCTACACCTTC
TRBV5-4	.	.	TRBJ2-7	CASSSREGIYEQYF	TGTGCCAGCAGCTCCCGCGAGGGTATCTACGAGCAGTACTTC
TRBV7-3	TRBD2	.	TRBJ2-7	CASSPGGGVYEQYF	TGTGCCAGCAGCCCGGGAGGGGGGGTCTACGAGCAGTACTTC
TRBV5-1	.	.	TRBJ2-5	CASSRQQETQYF	TGCGCCAGCAGTCGACAGCAAGAGACCCAGTACTTC
TRBV5-4	.	once	TRBJ2-5	CASSLMGGLGTQYF	TGTGCCAGCAGCTTGATGGGGGGGCTTGGGACCCAGTACTTC
TRBV19	TRBD1	.	TRBJ2-1	CASSLWTGGYNEQFF	TGTGCCAGTAGTCTCTGGACAGGGGGTTACAATGAGCAGTTCTTC